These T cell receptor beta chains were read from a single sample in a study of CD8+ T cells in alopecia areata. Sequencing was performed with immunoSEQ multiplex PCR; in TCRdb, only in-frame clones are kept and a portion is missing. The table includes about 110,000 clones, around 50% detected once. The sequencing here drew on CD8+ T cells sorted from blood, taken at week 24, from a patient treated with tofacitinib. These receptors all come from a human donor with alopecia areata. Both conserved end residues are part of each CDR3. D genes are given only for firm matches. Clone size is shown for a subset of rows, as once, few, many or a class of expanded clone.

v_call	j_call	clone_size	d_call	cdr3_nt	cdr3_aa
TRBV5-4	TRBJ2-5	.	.	TGTGCCAGCAGCTCTGGGGAGGAACAGACCCAGTACTTC	CASSSGEEQTQYF
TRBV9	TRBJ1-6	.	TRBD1	TGTGCCAGCAGCCAAATGGGGACAGGGCTGGGGGCCCTCCACTTT	CASSQMGTGLGALHF
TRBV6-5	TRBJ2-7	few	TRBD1	TGTGCCAGCCATAGGACAGGGTGGGACGAGCAGTACTTC	CASHRTGWDEQYF
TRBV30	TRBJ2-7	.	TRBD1	TGTGCCTGGAGTCCCGGGACAGGGGACGACGAGCAGTACTTC	CAWSPGTGDDEQYF
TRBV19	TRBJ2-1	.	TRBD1	TGTGCCAGTAGTATGGAGACAGGGGGATACAATGAGCAGTTCTTC	CASSMETGGYNEQFF
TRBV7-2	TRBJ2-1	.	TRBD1	TGTGCCAGCAGCCTTCTACACAGGGGTGGCAATGAGCAGTTCTTC	CASSLLHRGGNEQFF
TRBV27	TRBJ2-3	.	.	TGTGCCAGCAGCCCCCGCACGGGAGCCACAGATACGCAGTATTTT	CASSPRTGATDTQYF
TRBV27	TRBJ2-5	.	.	TGTGCCAGCAGTCCCCTTCTCGGACACCACCAAGAGACCCAGTACTTC	CASSPLLGHHQETQYF
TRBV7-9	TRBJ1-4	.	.	TGTGCCAGCAGCTCTCGAGACGGGGCAGATGAAAAACTGTTTTTT	CASSSRDGADEKLFF
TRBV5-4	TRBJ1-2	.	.	TGTGCCAGCAGCTTCTCGGGGGACGGCTACACCTTC	CASSFSGDGYTF
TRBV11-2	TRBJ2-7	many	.	TGTGCCAGCAGCTTTAGCCTCGGACAGGGAGGGTACGAGCAGTACTTC	CASSFSLGQGGYEQYF
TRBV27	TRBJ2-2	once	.	TGTGCCAGCAGCTTTGACAGCCCGAACACCGGGGAGCTGTTTTTT	CASSFDSPNTGELFF
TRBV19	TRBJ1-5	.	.	TGTGCCAGTAGCGGACACTTCAATCAGCCCCAGCATTTT	CASSGHFNQPQHF
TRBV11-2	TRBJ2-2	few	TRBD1	TGTGCCAGCAGCTTAGAACAGGGGGCGCGAACCGGGGAGCTGTTTTTT	CASSLEQGARTGELFF
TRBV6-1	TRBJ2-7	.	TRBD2	TGTGCCAGCAGTGACGCGGGGGGTACCTACGAGCAGTACTTC	CASSDAGGTYEQYF
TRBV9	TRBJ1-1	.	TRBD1	TGTGCCAGCAGCGGAGACCGGGACAGCTGGAACACTGAAGCTTTCTTT	CASSGDRDSWNTEAFF
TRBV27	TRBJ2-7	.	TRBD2	TGTGCCAGCAGTGCGGGAGTCATGGAGCAGTACTTC	CASSAGVMEQYF
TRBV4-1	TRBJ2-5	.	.	TGCGCCAGCAGCTCCGGGACTCTGGAGACCCAGTACTTC	CASSSGTLETQYF
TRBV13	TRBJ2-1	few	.	TGTGCCAGCAGCTTAGTGGGGGACAATCATGAGCAGTTCTTC	CASSLVGDNHEQFF
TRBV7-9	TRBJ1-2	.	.	TGTGCCAGCAGCCCCGACAGGAGCTATGGCTACACCTTC	CASSPDRSYGYTF
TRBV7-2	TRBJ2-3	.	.	TGTGCCAGCAGTTTTGTGGCAGCTAGCACAGATACGCAGTATTTT	CASSFVAASTDTQYF
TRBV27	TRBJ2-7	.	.	TGTGCCAGCAGTTTAATAGGGGGGGACTACGAGCAGTACTTC	CASSLIGGDYEQYF
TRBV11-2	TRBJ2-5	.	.	TGTGCCAGCAGCTTAGTTTGGGGAGACCAAGAGACCCAGTACTTC	CASSLVWGDQETQYF
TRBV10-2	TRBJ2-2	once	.	TGCGCCAGCAGTGACAACACCGGGGAGCTGTTTTTT	CASSDNTGELFF
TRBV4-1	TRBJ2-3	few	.	TGCGCCAGCAGCCAAGACCCAAGCACAGATACGCAGTATTTT	CASSQDPSTDTQYF
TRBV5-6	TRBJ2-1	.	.	TGTGCCAGCAGTTCAGGGGCATACAATGAGCAGTTCTTC	CASSSGAYNEQFF
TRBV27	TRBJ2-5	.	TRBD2	TGTGCCAGCAGTATCGGACTAGCGGGGGCCACCCGCCAAGAGACCCAGTACTTC	CASSIGLAGATRQETQYF
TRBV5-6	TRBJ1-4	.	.	TGTGCCAGCAGCTTGAAGGGAGAAACTAATGAAAAACTGTTTTTT	CASSLKGETNEKLFF
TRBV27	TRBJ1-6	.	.	TGTGCCAGCAGTTTATCAGGGGAAGGAGATTCACCCCTCCACTTT	CASSLSGEGDSPLHF
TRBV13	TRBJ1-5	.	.	TGTGCCAGCAGCTGGGGGGCAGGACAACAGCCCCAGCATTTT	CASSWGAGQQPQHF
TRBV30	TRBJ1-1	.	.	TGTGCCTGGAGTGTAGCGGCAGGCTATTCCGAAGCTTTCTTT	CAWSVAAGYSEAFF
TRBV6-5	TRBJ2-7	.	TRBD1	TGTGCCAGCAGTTACGGGACAGGGGTGTACGAGCAGTACTTC	CASSYGTGVYEQYF
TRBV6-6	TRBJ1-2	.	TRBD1	TGTGCCAGCAGTCTGACAGGGGAAAACTATGGCTACACCTTC	CASSLTGENYGYTF
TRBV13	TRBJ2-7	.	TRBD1	TGTGCCAGCAGCTTAGAAGACAGGGGATACGAGCAGTACTTC	CASSLEDRGYEQYF
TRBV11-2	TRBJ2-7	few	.	TGTGCCAGCAGCCACGGGCCCTCCTACGAGCAGTACTTC	CASSHGPSYEQYF
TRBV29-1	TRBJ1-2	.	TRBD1	TGCAGCGTTGAAGATCTTTCAGGGACAGGGGCTGGCTATGGCTACACCTTC	CSVEDLSGTGAGYGYTF
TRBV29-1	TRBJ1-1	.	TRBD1	TGCAGCGTTGAAGGGACTCAACAGGGGGCAGAACCTGAAGCTTTCTTT	CSVEGTQQGAEPEAFF
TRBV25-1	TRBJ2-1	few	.	TGTGCCAGCAGTGACAAGGGTGGAGGTTGGAATGAGCAGTTCTTC	CASSDKGGGWNEQFF
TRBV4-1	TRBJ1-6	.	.	TGCGCCAGCAGCCACCTGCAGGGGAATAATTCACCCCTCCACTTT	CASSHLQGNNSPLHF
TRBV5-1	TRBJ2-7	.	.	TGCGCCAGCAGCCTAGGACAAGAACCCTACGAGCAGTACTTC	CASSLGQEPYEQYF
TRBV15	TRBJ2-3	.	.	TGTGCCACCAGCAGAGATGCAAGCACAGATACGCAGTATTTT	CATSRDASTDTQYF
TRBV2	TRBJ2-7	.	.	TGTGCCAGCAACTTAAAAAGGGACGGGAGCTCCTACGAGCAGTACTTC	CASNLKRDGSSYEQYF
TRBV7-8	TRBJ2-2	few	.	TGTGCCAGCAGCCCGCCTATTGGGGGGAACACCGGGGAGCTGTTTTTT	CASSPPIGGNTGELFF
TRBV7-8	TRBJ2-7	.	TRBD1	TGTGCCAGCAGCTTATCCACAGGGGATCCATCCTACGAGCAGTACTTC	CASSLSTGDPSYEQYF
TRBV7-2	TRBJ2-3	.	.	TGTGCCAGCAGCTTAGTTTTAGCTGCAGATACGCAGTATTTT	CASSLVLAADTQYF
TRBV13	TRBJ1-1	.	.	TGTGCCAGCAGCAGTCGCAGGGCTGTGAACACTGAAGCTTTCTTT	CASSSRRAVNTEAFF
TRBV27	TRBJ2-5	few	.	TGTGCCAGCAGTTTTCAGGGGCAGGGTGAGACCCAGTACTTC	CASSFQGQGETQYF
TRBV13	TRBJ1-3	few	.	TGTGCCAGCAGCTTATACGGAAACACCATATATTTT	CASSLYGNTIYF
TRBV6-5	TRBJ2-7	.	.	TGTGCCAGCAGTTACCGACTGGGGGTCGGGAGCGAGCAGTACTTC	CASSYRLGVGSEQYF
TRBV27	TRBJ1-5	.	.	TGTGCCAGCAGACCCCCAGAGGGCTGGAATCAGCCCCAGCATTTT	CASRPPEGWNQPQHF
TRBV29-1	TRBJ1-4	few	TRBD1	TGCAGCGTTGTGGGACAGGATTATCCCAATGAAAAACTGTTTTTT	CSVVGQDYPNEKLFF
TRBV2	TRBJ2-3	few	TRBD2	TGTGCCAGCAGTGAAGCCGGGGGGTACGGCACAGTTACGCAGTATTTT	CASSEAGGYGTVTQYF
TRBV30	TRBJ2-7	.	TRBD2	TGTGCCTGGACCCCCGGGACTACCTACGAGCAGTACTTC	CAWTPGTTYEQYF
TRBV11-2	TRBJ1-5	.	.	TGTGCCAGCAGCTTAGATTGGGGGAGCAATCAGCCCCAGCATTTT	CASSLDWGSNQPQHF
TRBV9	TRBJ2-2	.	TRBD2	TGTGCCAGCAGCACAAGCGGGGGAAGGGCCGGGGAGCTGTTTTTT	CASSTSGGRAGELFF
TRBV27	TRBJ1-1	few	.	TGTGCCAGCAGTTACGAGGGCCGCACTGAAGCTTTCTTT	CASSYEGRTEAFF
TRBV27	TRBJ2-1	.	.	TGTGCCAGCAGTTCAGGACGGGGACCCTACAATGAGCAGTTCTTC	CASSSGRGPYNEQFF
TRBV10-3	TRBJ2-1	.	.	TGTGCCATCAGTGATCAGGGGAAGAGCTCCTACAATGAGCAGTTCTTC	CAISDQGKSSYNEQFF